This T cell receptor beta chain was sequenced for a study of cytomegalovirus exposure and HLA in healthy donors (dated by TCRdb to 2016 to 2017). Some background on the complete study: According to an earlier analysis of a few hundred of the donors, 150 million to 200 million T cells yielded 100 million or so unique TCR beta sequences and approximately 300 Gb of sequence data. An early release covering some 640 HLA-typed donors comprised approximately 290 gigabases of sequencing data and some 79 million unique TCR sequences. Of the approximately 400 genotyped donors, approximately 83% fell in the genetic ancestry cluster associated with self-reported Caucasian donors. The aim of the study was to test whether cataloging public T cell receptors could identify signatures of past pathogen exposure. The study used immunosequencing to profile the T cell repertoires of around 600 subjects and linked those repertoires to cytomegalovirus serostatus. A separate validation cohort of roughly 110 different subjects was used in addition to the approximately 670-subject first cohort. High-throughput TCR immunosequencing, statistical association of individual TCRs with disease status, and machine learning were combined to predict cytomegalovirus infection status. A later analysis re-examined previously published TCR beta repertoires from several hundred donors and added high-resolution HLA genotyping to investigate patterns of TCR occurrence. Rather than using new phenotypic data, the later analysis identified candidate immune exposures from TCR beta sequences and from how often those sequences occurred across donors. An earlier analysis of around 540 of the donors applied high-throughput TCR beta sequencing to assess whether each TCR beta V gene segment acted as functional or pseudogenic. Donor age, sex, ethnicity and CMV serostatus were collected together with the repertoire data. A later genetic analysis took genome-wide SNP genotypes for about three fifths of the 666 donors and used that subset as a discovery cohort. All discovery cohort repertoires had been generated on a single sequencing platform. HLA typing covered class I and class II loci at four-digit resolution. Typing coverage differed by locus: A, B, C, DRB1 and DQB1 were typed in roughly 620-630 donors, DQA1 in 500 to 550, DPA1 in around 580, and DPB1 in 472. Because of strong linkage in the cohort, five DR-DQ haplotypes were treated as single units for association and clustering. Across under 500 genotyped donors of the cohort, an average of approximately 200,000 unique TCR beta nucleotide sequences per donor were sequenced, and roughly 20% of those sequences were non-productive.

The full study reports these points: It was suggested by the authors that the approach could potentially be generalized to other disease states and immunological phenotypes. Linkage disequilibrium might explain the correlated functional status among segregating V segments, but an unknown experimental factor could not be ruled out. Because counts were too low, approximately 18 rarely observed V segments, including chromosome 9 orphons, were excluded from the earlier analysis of some 590 of the donors. Some IMGT-functional V segments, including TRBV6-2 and TRBV6-3, could not be distinguished by the 87-base-pair reads and were therefore excluded. Because some donors lacked HLA typing at each locus, the association tests relied only on the typed subset. Across donors, most TCR sequences were observed very rarely, whereas some public TCRs were present in many individuals. Cytomegalovirus status was reported to be diagnosed by the classifier with high specificity and sensitivity in both the original and validation cohorts. According to a later analysis, parvovirus B19, influenza, CMV and Epstein-Barr virus appeared linked to several top co-occurrence clusters. An association between a missense DCLRE1C variant and V-gene and J-gene trimming of TCR beta chains was found in a later genetic analysis and replicated in an independent cohort. Immune exposure information for the cohort was limited to CMV serostatus. The sequencing pipeline was judged likely to have produced a cluster of highly shared sequence variants as a technical artifact. A later analysis associated some 17,000 TCR beta sequences with specific HLA alleles at a false discovery rate of 0.05. Strong co-occurrence of HLA alleles, especially DR and DQ, made assigning TCR associations to individual alleles difficult. In a later analysis, HLA-associated TCR beta chains showed more clonal expansion and lower generation probabilities than non-associated chains that were equally common. In a later genetic analysis, fewer N-insertions in productive TCRs were reported among donors in an Asian-associated ancestry cluster than the 666-donor mean. A later analysis found that most CMV-associated TCR beta chains appeared HLA-restricted, with HLA associations seemingly driven largely by CMV exposure. In the study, around 160 TCR beta chains were listed as associated with cytomegalovirus. Presence/absence analyses assumed roughly uniform sequencing depth across donors, an assumption that may not hold. In vitro tests confirmed that a few of the cytomegalovirus-associated TCR beta chains recognize cytomegalovirus antigens. In an earlier analysis of 587 of the donors, most TCR beta V segments appeared in productive rearrangements about 90% or about 30% of the time, broadly matching IMGT annotations. According to a later analysis, TCR association rates differed among HLA loci, with DRB1 alleles showing the most associated TCRs and HLA-C alleles showing the fewest. A further reported finding was that TCR beta sequences accurately predicted the HLA-A and HLA-B alleles for most subjects in the first cohort. Only TCR beta chains were sequenced in this cohort, and the absence of alpha or paired-chain data limited detectable features.

V is trimmed back by 2 bases and J by 4 bases, and the junction contains 0 bases that no gene match accounts for. Reading from cysteine to phenylalanine, the CDR3 counts 13 amino acids. Of the read, only the CDR3 DNA is kept; its 39 bases are in frame from base 1. Per the germline V gene (reference sequence), MNHEY is the CDR1 and SMNVEV is the CDR2. Libraries were constructed by the immunoSEQ multiplex PCR assay. The multiplex PCR relied on a mix of 60 forward primers for TCR Vbeta segments and 13 reverse primers for TCR Jbeta segments. The CDR3 region of rearranged TCR beta genes was amplified from genomic DNA by a multiplex PCR assay. On the Illumina HiSeq System, the amplified TCR beta libraries were sequenced as 87-base-pair reads. The source study handled its data this way. A later analysis counted 65 million to 90 million unique TCR beta chains across the 650 to 800 repertoires, and about 10 million of these chains were shared by at least two donors. A nearest-neighbor algorithm error-corrected the raw reads and collapsed the reads into unique sequences, merging closely related sequences to remove PCR and sequencing errors. Alignment of CDR3 sequences to IMGT reference sequences was used to assign V, D and J gene segments. For a sequence to be retained, at least a six-nucleotide match to both a V gene segment and a J gene segment was required. Rearrangements were classified as productive when the CDR3 lacked stop codons and remained in frame with V and J, and all other rearrangements were classified as non-productive. CDR3 was defined according to IMGT convention as the region running from the second conserved V-encoded cysteine to the conserved J-encoded phenylalanine. Sequences without an unambiguous match to a single V gene segment were excluded from the earlier analysis of 500 to 700 of the donors. An earlier analysis of 587 of the donors called V segments functional above 56.7% productive rearrangements and segregating when the between-donor standard deviation exceeded 5%. A statistical classification framework was built for diagnosing cytomegalovirus status from the catalog of TCR beta chain sequences. In a later analysis, V and J genes were assigned by comparing TCR nucleotide sequences against IMGT/GENE-DB human TR gene sequences. The TCRdist pipeline was used in a later analysis to assign CDR3 sequences and most-parsimonious VDJ recombination scenarios. In a later analysis, every TCR beta chain was defined by the combination of its CDR3 amino acid sequence and its V-gene family, and reads without a unique V-gene family were dropped. In a later analysis, approximately 640 highly shared, low-generation-probability nucleotide sequences were removed to address suspected cross-contamination and a sequencing artifact. In a later analysis, a clonal expansion index for each public chain was calculated from normalized within-repertoire ranks of inferred template counts. In a later analysis, generation probabilities were computed with a VDJ recombination model fitted to out-of-frame rearrangements, and the resulting probabilities were checked against IGoR. A later analysis scored TCR-TCR, TCR-HLA and TCR-CMV co-occurrence with hypergeometric tests, applying a repertoire-size bias correction to TCR pairs. A later analysis estimated false discovery rates by permuting HLA or CMV assignments 20 times. In a later analysis, co-occurring TCRs were grouped with DBSCAN, and TCRdist sequence similarity was added when clustering was performed within HLA-allele-positive subsets. Repertoires with fewer than 30,000 or more than 120,000 public chains, plus five repertoires with anomalous nucleotide sharing, were excluded from co-occurrence clustering. Drawn from immuneACCESS, this table holds only the in-frame rearrangements with V and J called that TCRdb kept. Clones are partly lost; checked studies trace under half to an unresolved V gene and leave the rest unexplained. Clone size and V and J calls were adopted from that table, with D and trimming inferred from the DNA. Counted in this sample were under 130,000 clones; around 65% of them appeared once. Under 3.5% of the sample comes from the top ten.

The cohort comprised around 690 healthy bone marrow donors. Cohort members were all nominally healthy when sampled, although unrecorded immune exposures were likely present. The donor tested CMV seronegative, placing the donor among the 350 to 400 seronegative members of the cohort. Every donor gave a peripheral blood sample, and the peripheral blood mononuclear cells from that sample were used for TCR beta sequencing. Genomic DNA extraction from the blood cell samples was performed with the Qiagen DNeasy Blood Extraction Kit. Comment on this clone: It lacks a known antigen. No base qualities exist here, and no much larger clone lies one base off it.

The receptor was derived from a woman aged 50 to 60 in good health and CMV-seronegative. Source material: PBMCs. The V and J segments used are TRBV27 and TRBJ1-2, and 8 junction bases match TRBD1. The CDR3: CASSLTGGYGYTF. The DNA sequence follows: TGTGCCAGCAGTTTAACAGGGGGCTATGGCTACACCTTC.